These 5 T cell receptor beta chains were sequenced from one sample in a study of OX40 agonist ivuxolimab in advanced cancers. Profiling relied on immunoSEQ multiplex PCR, and the TCRdb table lists in-frame clones only, not all of them. The sample carries roughly 30,000 clones, approximately 90% recorded once. Sample: CD4+ or CD8+ T cells sorted from blood, taken in a trial of the OX40 agonist ivuxolimab. The receptors here all came from an adult with an advanced solid tumor such as melanoma, head and neck, liver or kidney cancer.

The rearrangement uses TRBV7-9 and TRBJ2-1, with D possibly matching TRBD2 (6 bases). The length of the CDR3 is 18 residues. CDR1 SEHNR and CDR2 FQNEAQ come from the germline V gene (reference sequence). V shed 2 bases and J shed 0 bases, with 17 bases lying between them. The DNA for the CDR3 is TGTGCCAGCAGCTTAATGGGTGGGAGGTATAGCTCCTACAATGAGCAGTTCTTC. This sequence encodes CASSLMGGRYSSYNEQFF.

This chain links TRBV5-1 with TRBJ2-5; 7 bases are a match to TRBD1. With V trimmed by 1 base and J by 5 bases, 5 bases remained unmatched. CDR3 size: 14 residues. Germline V gives CDR1 SGHRS, CDR2 YFSETQ. CDR3 sequence reads: CASSLTGTDETQYF. For the CDR3, the DNA is TGCGCCAGCAGCTTGACTGGGACAGATGAGACCCAGTACTTC. Full variable domain (remainder filled in from reference TRBV5-1 and TRBJ2-5): KAGVTQTPRYLIKTRGQQVTLSCSPISGHRSVSWYQQTPGQGLQFLFEYFSETQRNKGNFPGRFSGRQFSNSRSEMNVSTLELGDSALYLCASSLTGTDETQYFGPGTRLLVL.

The rearrangement links TRBV9 to TRBJ1-1; D unclear. Germline loops: CDR1 SGDLS, CDR2 YYNGEE. The CDR3 spans 13 residues. V shed 2 bases and J shed 7 bases, with 12 bases lying between them. In DNA, the CDR3 is TGTGCCAGCAGCGTCGTCGTGACGGTTGAAGCTTTCTTT. The encoded protein is CASSVVVTVEAFF. Using reference TRBV9 and TRBJ1-1 for the parts outside the CDR3, the full variable domain is DSGVTQTPKHLITATGQRVTLRCSPRSGDLSVYWYQQSLDQGLQFLIQYYNGEERAKGNILERFSAQQFPDLHSELNLSSLELGDSALYFCASSVVVTVEAFFGQGTRLTVV.

The CDR3 DNA is TGTGCCAGCAGCCCTGTCCCGGCCGCGGCCATTAACTATGGCTACACCTTC. It yields the protein CASSPVPAAAINYGYTF. V is TRBV5-8 and J is TRBJ1-2; unclear D gene. The V end was cut by 4 bases, the J end by 1 base, with 20 bases between. Germline V gives CDR1 SGHTS, CDR2 YDEGEE. CDR3 length: 17 residues.

The chain employs TRBV2 and TRBJ2-1, with D perhaps assigned TRBD1 or TRBD2 (5 bases each). V was pared by 3 bases and J by 7 bases, with 16 bases between. The CDR3 consists of 15 residues. The germline V gene has CDR1 SNHLY and CDR2 FYNNEI. The CDR3 spells CASSEVITGPNEQFF. In DNA, the CDR3 is TGTGCCAGCAGTGAGGTTATAACGGGACCGAATGAGCAGTTCTTC.